This T cell receptor beta chain was identified in a study of neoadjuvant anti-PD-1 for oral cavity cancer. Looking at the study overall: Patients without progression got a fourth dose around day 43. Broader study findings: Higher pretreatment blood Treg/Th17 ratios correlated with higher pretreatment blood and lower post-treatment tumor TCRbeta clonality.

This clone was seen a handful of times. Its antigen is undetermined. TCRdb's copy holds only in-frame clones and misses some; the assay was immunoSEQ multiplex PCR. Of about 12,000 clones listed, 50% to 75% were seen once; the top ten hold about 2.5%. Germline CDR1 reads SGHNT; CDR2 reads YENEEA. This CDR3 spans 14 amino acids. With 5 bases removed from V and 4 bases from J, the gap between germline ends came to 14 bases. The specimen comprised PBMCs, sampled before nivolumab (anti-PD-1) treatment. The chain uses TRBV11-3 and TRBJ1-1; D is uncertain. The TCR was taken from a person between 35 and 79 years old with oral cavity squamous cell carcinoma. In DNA form, the CDR3 reads TGTGCCAGCAGCCCTCGAGGGTCGGGCACTGAAGCTTTCTTT. Its protein product is CASSPRGSGTEAFF.